These 5 T cell receptor beta chains came from one sample sequenced in a study of siplizumab effects on memory and regulatory T cells. Repertoires were generated with immunoSEQ multiplex PCR, while TCRdb's copy carries only in-frame clones and drops some. The sample includes 50,000 to 55,000 clones, about 97% of them seen just once. What was sequenced was naive CD4+ T cells sorted from blood. These receptors were collected from a human donor in good health.

Only one count was recorded for this clone. The V call is TRBV6-1, the J call TRBJ2-7; D is undetermined. Deletions cut 8 bases from V and 1 base from J, with 12 bases between. This CDR3 spans 13 amino acids. Germline V CDR1 and CDR2: MNHNS, SASEGT. CDR3 residues: CASATAFSYEQYF. DNA of the CDR3: TGTGCCAGCGCGACGGCGTTTTCCTACGAGCAGTACTTC.

The V gene is TRBV29-1, the J gene TRBJ2-3; 14 bases map to TRBD2. CDR1 SQVTM and CDR2 ANQGSEA come from the germline V gene. The CDR3 is 14 residues long. V shed 6 bases, J shed 9 bases, and the junction held 8 bases outside the gene matches. In DNA form, the CDR3 reads TGCAGCGTCCCCGCGACTAGCGGGAGGGGGACGCAGTATTTT. Translated: CSVPATSGRGTQYF.

The V and J genes are TRBV7-3 and TRBJ1-2; 7 nucleotides line up with TRBD1. Germline V CDR1 and CDR2: SGHTA, FQGTGA. The CDR3 covers 14 residues. With V trimmed by 5 bases and J by 0 bases, 3 bases remained unmatched. This CDR3 is CASSATGANYGYTF. Here the CDR3 DNA reads TGTGCCAGCAGCGCCACAGGGGCTAACTATGGCTACACCTTC. The whole variable domain, remainder taken from reference TRBV7-3 and TRBJ1-2, is GAGVSQTPSNKVTEKGKYVELRCDPISGHTALYWYRQSLGQGPEFLIYFQGTGAADDSGLPNDRFFAVRPEGSVSTLKIQRTERGDSAVYLCASSATGANYGYTFGSGTRLTVV.

This clone was seen only once. The chain links TRBV6-6 to TRBJ1-2; 10 nucleotides align to TRBD1. J lost 5 bases, V lost 6 bases, and 3 bases had no gene match. This CDR3 has 13 residues. In germline, CDR1 is MNHNY, CDR2 SVGAGI (reference sequence). The chain's CDR3 is CASRRDRGYGYTF. CDR3 in DNA: TGTGCCAGCAGGCGGGACAGGGGTTATGGCTACACCTTC.

The genes are TRBV5-1 and TRBJ1-3, with no clear D. This CDR3 region has 11 residues. The germline V gene encodes CDR1 SGHRS and CDR2 YFSETQ. V was clipped by 3 bases and J by 6 bases, with 4 bases between them. CDR3 region: CASSYENTIYF. CDR3 DNA: TGCGCCAGCAGCTACGAAAACACCATATATTTT.